This TCR beta chain stems from a study of T cell repertoires in cytomegalovirus infection. About the research overall: CMV infection and matching HLA type were both indicated by public TCR beta signatures.

A word on this clonotype: The antigen is not known.

TCRdb reprocessed the reads via MiXCR and lists one record per CDR3 protein. The sample has fewer than 1,000,000 distinct CDR3 sequences, more than 25% seen once. Germline lookup yields CDR1 WSHSY and CDR2 SAAADI. This CDR3 is built from 15 residues. Trimming removed 6 bases at V and 9 bases at J, with 21 bases between. This receptor was taken from a human donor in good health (CMV status not recorded). Some clones in this sample may be carry-over from other donors' samples. Sequenced here: cultured CD8+ T cells from PBMCs, sampled from culture after CMV antigen stimulation. This chain joins TRBV10-2 and TRBJ2-1; a possible D gene is TRBD1 (5 bases). CDR3 DNA sequence: TGCGCCAGCAGGGGGTGGGGCACGAGTGGTGGTGAGCAGTTCTTC. The encoded protein is CASRGWGTSGGEQFF.